This T cell receptor (beta chain) came from a study of T cells in Graves' hyperthyroidism and ophthalmopathy. Points from the study as a whole: Appearing also in blood were most of the thyroid clonotypes expanded above 0.001.

It was RNA transcripts that yielded the amplified TCR beta CDR3 regions. The HTBI set primed first-round TCR CDR3 RT-PCR. TCRdb reprocessed the multiplex PCR reads via MiXCR and lists one record per CDR3 protein. The sample comprises roughly 570,000 distinct CDR3 sequences, roughly 14% of which are singletons, and approximately 7.4% rests with the top ten. On this clonotype itself: Its antigen is unknown.

This CDR3 has 19 amino acids. Losses at the gene ends were 0 bases for V and 2 bases for J; bases not matched to a gene: 8. Germline loops: CDR1 MNHEY, CDR2 SVGEGT. This chain joins TRBV6-2 or TRBV6-3 and TRBJ2-2, with 11 bases aligning to TRBD2. The specimen sequenced was blood. The source is a woman in her twenties or thirties with Graves' hyperthyroidism. For the CDR3, the DNA is TGTGCCAGCAGTTACTCGGGACTAGCGGTCCCCGTTAACACCGGGGAGCTGTTTTTT. It codes for CASSYSGLAVPVNTGELFF.